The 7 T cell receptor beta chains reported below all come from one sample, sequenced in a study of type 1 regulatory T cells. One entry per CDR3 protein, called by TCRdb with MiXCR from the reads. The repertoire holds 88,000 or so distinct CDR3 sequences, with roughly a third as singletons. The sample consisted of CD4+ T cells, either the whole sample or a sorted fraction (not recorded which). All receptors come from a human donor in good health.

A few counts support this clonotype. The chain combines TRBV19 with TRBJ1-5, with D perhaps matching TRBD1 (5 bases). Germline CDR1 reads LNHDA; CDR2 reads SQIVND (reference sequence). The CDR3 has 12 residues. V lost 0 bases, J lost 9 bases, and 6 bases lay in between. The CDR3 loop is CASSIDGAPQHF. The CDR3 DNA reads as TGTGCCAGTAGTATAGACGGGGCGCCCCAGCATTTT.

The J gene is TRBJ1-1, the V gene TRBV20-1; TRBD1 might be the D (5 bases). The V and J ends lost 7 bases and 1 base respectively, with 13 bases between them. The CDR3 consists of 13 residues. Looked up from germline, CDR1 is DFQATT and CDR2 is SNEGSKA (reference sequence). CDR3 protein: CSVPGRRNTEAFF. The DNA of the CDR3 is TGCAGTGTACCGGGACGGCGGAACACTGAAGCTTTCTTT.

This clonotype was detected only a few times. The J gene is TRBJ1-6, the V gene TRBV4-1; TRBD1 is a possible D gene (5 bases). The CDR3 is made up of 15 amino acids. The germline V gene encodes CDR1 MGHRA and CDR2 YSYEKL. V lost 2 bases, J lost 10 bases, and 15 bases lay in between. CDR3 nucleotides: TGCGCCAGCAGCCAATTGGGGAGGGGAGAGTCACCCCTCCACTTT. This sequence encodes CASSQLGRGESPLHF.

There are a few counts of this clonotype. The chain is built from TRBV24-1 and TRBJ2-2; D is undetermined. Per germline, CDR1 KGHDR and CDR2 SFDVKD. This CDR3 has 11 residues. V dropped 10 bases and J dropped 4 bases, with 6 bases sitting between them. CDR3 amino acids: CATGSTGELFF. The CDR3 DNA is TGTGCCACTGGCAGCACCGGGGAGCTGTTTTTT.

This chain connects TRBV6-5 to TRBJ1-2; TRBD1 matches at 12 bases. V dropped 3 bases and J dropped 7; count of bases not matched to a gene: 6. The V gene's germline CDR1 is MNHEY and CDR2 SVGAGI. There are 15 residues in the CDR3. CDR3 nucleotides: TGTGCCAGCAGTTATGCCGGGACAGGGGGCTTTGGCTACACCTTC. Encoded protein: CASSYAGTGGFGYTF.

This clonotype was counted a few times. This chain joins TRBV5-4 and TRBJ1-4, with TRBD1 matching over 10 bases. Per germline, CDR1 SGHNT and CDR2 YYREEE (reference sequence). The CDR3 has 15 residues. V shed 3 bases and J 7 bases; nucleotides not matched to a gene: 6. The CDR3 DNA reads TGTGCCAGCAGCTCGACCGGGACAGGGGCTGAAAAACTGTTTTTT. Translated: CASSSTGTGAEKLFF.

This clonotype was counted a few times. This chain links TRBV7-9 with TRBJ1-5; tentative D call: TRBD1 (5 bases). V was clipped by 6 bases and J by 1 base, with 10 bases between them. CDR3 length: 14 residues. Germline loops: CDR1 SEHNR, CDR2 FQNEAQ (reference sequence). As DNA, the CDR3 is TGTGCCAGCAGTCACCCAGGGAGCAATCAGCCCCAGCATTTT. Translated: CASSHPGSNQPQHF.